This T cell receptor beta chain was observed in a study of shared clonotypes between healthy human individuals (TCRdb year 2020). A note on the overall study: Three men and a couple of women, aged 18 to 49 years, made up the cohort. Blood TCR repertoires of roughly five healthy adults were deeply sequenced to estimate repertoire size and the extent of clonotype sharing between individuals. To increase sequencing depth and limit assay-specific biases, different laboratories used diverse techniques to prepare libraries and sequence TCR repertoires. Between about 0.8 and 9 billion PBMCs per donor were obtained by leukapheresis. For each donor, CD4 naive and CD4 memory were each given three plates, CD8 naive was given two plates, and CD8 memory was given one plate.

The donors were healthy, HIV-negative adults with no recently reported acute infections or vaccinations. Only Caucasian adults living in Nashville, Tennessee, USA were represented among the donors. CD8 memory samples combined magnetically selected CD45RO+ cells with CCR7-negative CD45RA+ effector memory (TemRA) cells. Blood was collected by leukapheresis, and PBMCs were isolated by Ficoll-Histopaque density gradient centrifugation and then cryopreserved in liquid nitrogen vapor phase. Purity and quantity of every magnetically sorted T cell population were checked by analytical flow cytometry. Genomic DNA was isolated from each sorted fraction and quantified by UV absorbance on a Nanodrop 2000c. TCR CDR3 regions were amplified from genomic DNA by multiplex PCR using the deep immunoSEQ assay. Extracted genomic DNA from each cell subset was distributed evenly across all wells of several immunoSEQ 96-well plates, and each plate was treated as a replicate. For sorted subsets, roughly 200 ng of genomic DNA, equivalent to tens of thousands of T cell genomes, went into each replicate PCR. The purified libraries were quantified using a Qubit 3.0 fluorometer, sized with a Bioanalyzer 2100, and then quantified again using the KAPA Library Quantification kit. Every immunoSEQ 96-well plate was sequenced on a dedicated single-read 150-cycle Illumina NextSeq 550 flow cell. On the study's bioinformatics: Because only junctional sequences without quality scores were contained in the immunoSEQ output, filtering matching that applied to full-length reads could not be performed. Sequences were annotated with PyIR, a Python wrapper for IgBLAST v1.9, using IMGT germline references to assign V/J genes and CDR3. Reads were filtered out if the reads had weak V/J assignments (E-value above 1e-6), no CDR3, stop codons, out-of-frame junctions, or ambiguous translated residues. A V3J clonotype was defined by an identical inferred V gene, J gene, and CDR3 amino acid sequence. To compute the percentage overlap between repertoires, the number of shared unique clonotypes was divided by the size of the smaller repertoire. Richness of each repertoire was evaluated using RTK rarefaction, the Chao1 estimator, and Recon v2.1 estimates of unobserved clonotypes. OLGA was used to compute generation probabilities for all TCRbeta clonotypes that the gDNA method yielded from a handful of donors. Sourced from immuneACCESS, this table was stored by TCRdb with only in-frame sequences that have V and J called. A share of the clones is absent; for the studies checked, an unresolved V gene accounts for under half, and the remainder has no known explanation. V and J calls and clone size are copied from that table; D and trimming were computed from the DNA. This sample holds 550,000 to 800,000 clones; 80% to 95% were observed only once. More than 30% of the sample comes from the top ten.

On this clone: Its antigen is still unknown. There are no base qualities to consult, and no much larger clone falls within one base.

Results the study describes overall, beyond this receptor: The genetic and exposure-history diversity represented was limited by the small number of donors. Naive subsets generally had larger estimated clonotype richness than memory subsets did. Pairwise subsampling indicated that sequencing depth was expected to affect the degree of clonotype sharing among donors. Sampling was limited to blood, and TCR repertoires in tissue likely differ from TCR repertoires in blood. When four donors were compared, the shared fraction of clonotypes was approximately 5% for naive CD4, over 3% for naive CD8, about 2.5% for memory CD4, and less than 0.45% for memory CD8. Incomplete sequencing was indicated by rarefaction of sorted-subset datasets, despite the large sequencing depth. Compared with non-shared clonotypes, clonotypes shared by all four sorted-subset donors had higher generation probabilities.

The CDR3 spans 14 residues, from the cysteine through the phenylalanine. Left in the record is the CDR3 DNA by itself, 42 bases read in frame from the first base. At the junction V is shortened by 0 bases and J by 2 bases, with 8 bases in between. Per the germline V gene (reference sequence), SEHNR is the CDR1 and FQNEAQ is the CDR2. Sequences were obtained from memory CD8+ T cells from PBMCs. The cell subset or site label of this sample denotes: CD45RO+ cells pooled with CCR7-negative TemRA cells. The chain joins TRBV7-9 to TRBJ2-7; too little of a D gene remains to name it. This clonotype originated in a man aged 18 to 29 in good health. Some clones in this sample may be carry-over from other donors' samples. The CDR3 region: CASSLAPPPYEQYF. The DNA sequence is TGTGCCAGCAGCTTAGCGCCCCCCCCCTACGAGCAGTACTTC.